The present T cell receptor (beta chain) was sequenced within a study of response to subunit inactivated influenza vaccine. This clonotype was seen a few times. Its antigen is unidentified. Study-level findings and limits: Only a handful of new T cells, the authors suggested, are recruited with each seasonal influenza vaccination.

TCRdb reprocessed the RT-PCR reads with MiXCR, giving one entry per CDR3 protein. Among about 620,000 distinct CDR3 sequences listed, 12% were seen once. This CDR3 spans 13 amino acids. The ends were cut back, 6 bases at V and 3 bases at J, with 12 bases in the middle. The germline V gene encodes CDR1 KGHSH and CDR2 LQKENI. The V call is TRBV18, the J call TRBJ2-7; a possible D gene is TRBD1 (5 bases). This clonotype was sampled from a middle-aged man who received an inactivated influenza vaccine. Sequenced material: PBMCs from blood, taken on the day of vaccination. The CDR3 bases are TGTGCCAGCTCGAAAAGCAGGGACTACGAGCAGTACTTC. This gives the protein CASSKSRDYEQYF. The entire variable domain, with the rest obtained from reference TRBV18 and TRBJ2-7, is as follows: NAGVMQNPRHLVRRRGQEARLRCSPMKGHSHVYWYRQLPEEGLKFMVYLQKENIIDESGMPKERFSAEFPKEGPSILRIQQVVRGDSAAYFCASSKSRDYEQYFGPGTRLTVT.